This T cell receptor (beta chain) was recovered during a study of T-cell memory formation after mild COVID-19. As for the study in general: There were largely donor-specific TCR clusters.

A remark on this clonotype: Its antigen remains unknown.

TCRdb called the 5' RACE reads again in MiXCR, with one record for every CDR3 protein. The sample has a few hundred thousand distinct CDR3 sequences, 20% to 25% seen once. The germline CDR1 and CDR2 sequences are SEHNR and FQNEAQ (reference sequence). V was shortened by 3 bases and J by 7 bases, with 17 bases between the two germline ends. The CDR3 loop spans 15 amino acids. Points from the study as a whole: Contracting CD8+ clones were enriched in EMRA, CD4+ mainly in CM and EM. The authors left the SARS-CoV-2 specificity of second-wave clones peaking on day 37 unconfirmed.

V is TRBV7-9 and J is TRBJ2-3; D might be TRBD1 (6 bases). This receptor was identified in a man younger than 35 who had mild COVID-19 (a few samples of this study predate the infection). Cell type and time point are not known. Input material: PBMCs or a T cell subset sorted from them (not recorded which). The CDR3 sequence is CASSFESQGRNTQYF. CDR3 DNA: TGTGCCAGCAGCTTCGAGAGTCAGGGGAGAAATACGCAGTATTTT.